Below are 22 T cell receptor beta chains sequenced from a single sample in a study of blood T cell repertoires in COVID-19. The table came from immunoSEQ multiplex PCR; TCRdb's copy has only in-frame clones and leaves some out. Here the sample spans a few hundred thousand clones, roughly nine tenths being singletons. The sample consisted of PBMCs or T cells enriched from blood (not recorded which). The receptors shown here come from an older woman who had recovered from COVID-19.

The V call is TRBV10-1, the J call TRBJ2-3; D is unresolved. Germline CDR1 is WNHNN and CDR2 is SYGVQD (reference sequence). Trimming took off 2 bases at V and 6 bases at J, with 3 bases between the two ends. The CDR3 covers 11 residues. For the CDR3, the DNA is TGCGCCAGCAGTGAGGAGGATACGCAGTATTTT. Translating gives CASSEEDTQYF.

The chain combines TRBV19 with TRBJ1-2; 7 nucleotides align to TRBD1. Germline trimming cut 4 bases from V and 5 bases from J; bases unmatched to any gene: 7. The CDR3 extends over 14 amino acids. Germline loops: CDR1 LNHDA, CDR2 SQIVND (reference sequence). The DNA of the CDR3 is TGTGCCAGTAGTACTGGGGACAGTTTGTATGGCTACACCTTC. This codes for CASSTGDSLYGYTF. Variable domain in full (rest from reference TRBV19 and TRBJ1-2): DGGITQSPKYLFRKEGQNVTLSCEQNLNHDAMYWYRQDPGQGLRLIYYSQIVNDFQKGDIAEGYSVSREKKESFPLTVTSAQKNPTAFYLCASSTGDSLYGYTFGSGTRLTVV.

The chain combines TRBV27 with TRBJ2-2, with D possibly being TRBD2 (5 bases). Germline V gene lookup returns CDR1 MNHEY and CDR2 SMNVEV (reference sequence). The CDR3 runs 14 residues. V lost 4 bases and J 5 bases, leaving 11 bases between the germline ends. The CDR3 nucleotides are TGTGCCAGCAGTTCCACTAGAGCGACCGGGGAGCTGTTTTTT. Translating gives CASSSTRATGELFF.

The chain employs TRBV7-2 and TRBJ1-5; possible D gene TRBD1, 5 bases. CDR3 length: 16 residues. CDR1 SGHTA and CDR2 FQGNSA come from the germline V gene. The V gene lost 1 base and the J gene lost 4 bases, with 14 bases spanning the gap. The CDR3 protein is CASSLVSGLKNQPQHF. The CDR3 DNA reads TGTGCCAGCAGCTTAGTATCAGGGCTCAAAAATCAGCCCCAGCATTTT. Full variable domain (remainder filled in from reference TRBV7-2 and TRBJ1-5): GAGVSQSPSNKVTEKGKDVELRCDPISGHTALYWYRQSLGQGLEFLIYFQGNSAPDKSGLPSDRFSAERTGGSVSTLTIQRTQQEDSAVYLCASSLVSGLKNQPQHFGDGTRLSIL.

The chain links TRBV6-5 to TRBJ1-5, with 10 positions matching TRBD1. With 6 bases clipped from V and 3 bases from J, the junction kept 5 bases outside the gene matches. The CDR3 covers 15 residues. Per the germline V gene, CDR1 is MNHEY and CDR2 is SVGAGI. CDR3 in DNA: TGTGCCAGCAGAGTGGGACAGGGGATCAATCAGCCCCAGCATTTT. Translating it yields CASRVGQGINQPQHF.

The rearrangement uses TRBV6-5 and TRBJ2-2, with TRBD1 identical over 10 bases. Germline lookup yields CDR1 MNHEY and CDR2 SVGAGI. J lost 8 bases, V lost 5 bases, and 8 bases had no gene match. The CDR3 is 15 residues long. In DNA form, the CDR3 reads TGTGCCAGCAGTCGGGACAGGGGTTCTGCTGGGGAGCTGTTTTTT. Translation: CASSRDRGSAGELFF.

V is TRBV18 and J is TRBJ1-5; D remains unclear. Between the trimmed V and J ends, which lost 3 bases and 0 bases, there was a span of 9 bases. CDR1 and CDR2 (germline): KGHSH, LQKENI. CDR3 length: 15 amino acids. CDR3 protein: CASSPGLFSNQPQHF. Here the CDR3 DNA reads TGTGCCAGCTCACCTGGCCTGTTTAGCAATCAGCCCCAGCATTTT.

CDR3 sequence: CASSRGNYEQYV. The CDR3 coding sequence is TGTGCCAGCTCAAGGGGGAACTACGAGCAGTACGTC. The rearrangement uses TRBV18 and TRBJ2-7, with D possibly matching TRBD1 (6 bases). V was trimmed by 5 bases and J by 3 bases, leaving 8 bases between them. Per the germline V gene, CDR1 is KGHSH and CDR2 is LQKENI. The CDR3 extends over 12 amino acids.

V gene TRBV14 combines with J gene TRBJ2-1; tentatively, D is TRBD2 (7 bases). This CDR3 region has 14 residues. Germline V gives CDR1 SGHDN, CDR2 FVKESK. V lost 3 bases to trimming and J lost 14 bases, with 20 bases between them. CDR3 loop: CASSHRDLRGTKFF. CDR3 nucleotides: TGTGCCAGCAGCCACCGGGACTTGAGGGGGACTAAGTTCTTC.

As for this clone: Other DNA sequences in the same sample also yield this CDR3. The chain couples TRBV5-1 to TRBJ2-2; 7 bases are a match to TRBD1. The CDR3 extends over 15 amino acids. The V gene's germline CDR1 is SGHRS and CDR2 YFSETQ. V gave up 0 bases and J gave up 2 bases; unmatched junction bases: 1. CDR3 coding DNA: TGCGCCAGCAGCTTGGGAGGGGGCAACACCGGGGAGCTGTTTTTT. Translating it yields CASSLGGGNTGELFF.

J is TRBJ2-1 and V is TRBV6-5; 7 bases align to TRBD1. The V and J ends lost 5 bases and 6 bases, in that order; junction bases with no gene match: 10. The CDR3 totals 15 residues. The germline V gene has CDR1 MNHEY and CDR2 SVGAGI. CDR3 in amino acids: CASSLGGLGPNEQFF. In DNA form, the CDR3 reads TGTGCCAGCAGTCTAGGGGGCCTGGGCCCCAATGAGCAGTTCTTC.

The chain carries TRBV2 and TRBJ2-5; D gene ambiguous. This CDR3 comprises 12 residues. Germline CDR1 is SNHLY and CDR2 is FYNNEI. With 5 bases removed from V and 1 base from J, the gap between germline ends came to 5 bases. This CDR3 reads CASSRPQETQYF. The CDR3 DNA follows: TGTGCCAGCAGTCGTCCCCAAGAGACCCAGTACTTC.

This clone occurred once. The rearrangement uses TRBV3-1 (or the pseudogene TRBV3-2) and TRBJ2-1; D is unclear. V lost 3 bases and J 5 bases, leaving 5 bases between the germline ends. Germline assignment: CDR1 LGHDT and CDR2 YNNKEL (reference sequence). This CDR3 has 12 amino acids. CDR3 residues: CASSQVDNEQFF. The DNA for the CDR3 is TGTGCCAGCAGCCAGGTAGACAATGAGCAGTTCTTC.

CDR3 loop: CASSADRTYEQYV. In DNA form, the CDR3 reads TGTGCCAGCAGCGCGGACAGGACCTACGAGCAGTACGTC. V is TRBV5-4 and J is TRBJ2-7, with 7 bases that match TRBD1. The CDR3 covers 13 residues. Germline loops: CDR1 SGHNT, CDR2 YYREEE (reference sequence). The trim removed 4 bases at V and 2 bases at J, leaving 3 bases unmatched.

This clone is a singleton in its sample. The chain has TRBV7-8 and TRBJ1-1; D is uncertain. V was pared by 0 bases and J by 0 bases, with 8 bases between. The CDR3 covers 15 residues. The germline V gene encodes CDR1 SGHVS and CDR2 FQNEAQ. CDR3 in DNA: TGTGCCAGCAGCTTAGCGTCGTCAGTGAACACTGAAGCTTTCTTT. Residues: CASSLASSVNTEAFF.

This CDR3 reads CASSLTQSETQYF. The CDR3 DNA follows: TGTGCCAGCAGCTTGACACAGAGCGAGACCCAGTACTTC. The J gene is TRBJ2-5, the V gene TRBV11-3; D remains unclear. CDR1 and CDR2 from the germline V gene are SGHNT and YENEEA. The CDR3 sequence is 13 residues long. Trimming removed 3 bases at V and 5 bases at J, with 10 bases between.

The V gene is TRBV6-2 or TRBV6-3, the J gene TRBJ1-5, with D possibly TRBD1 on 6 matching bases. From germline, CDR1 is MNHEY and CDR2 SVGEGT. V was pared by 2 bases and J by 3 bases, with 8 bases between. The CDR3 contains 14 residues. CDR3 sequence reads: CASSYPGVNQPQHF. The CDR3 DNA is TGTGCCAGCAGTTACCCAGGGGTCAATCAGCCCCAGCATTTT.

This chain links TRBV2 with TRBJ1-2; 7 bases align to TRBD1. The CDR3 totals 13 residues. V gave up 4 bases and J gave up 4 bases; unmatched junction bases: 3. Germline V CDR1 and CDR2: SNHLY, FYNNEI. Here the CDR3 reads CASSGTGSYGYTF. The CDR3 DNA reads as TGTGCCAGCAGTGGGACAGGATCCTATGGCTACACCTTC.

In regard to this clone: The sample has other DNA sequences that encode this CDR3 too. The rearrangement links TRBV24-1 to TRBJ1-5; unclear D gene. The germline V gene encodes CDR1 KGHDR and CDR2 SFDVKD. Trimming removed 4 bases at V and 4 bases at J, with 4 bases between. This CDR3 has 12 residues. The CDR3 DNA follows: TGTGCCACCAGTGACTCGAATCAGCCCCAGCATTTT. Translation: CATSDSNQPQHF.

DNA for the CDR3: TGTGCCAGTAGACCCACAGGGGCGAATAATTCACCCCTCCACTTT. This codes for CASRPTGANNSPLHF. V usage is TRBV19 and J usage is TRBJ1-6, with 7 positions matching TRBD1. Germline CDR1 LNHDA, CDR2 SQIVND (reference sequence). This CDR3 comprises 15 residues. Unmatched junction bases numbered 7, after V lost 6 bases and J lost 5 bases.

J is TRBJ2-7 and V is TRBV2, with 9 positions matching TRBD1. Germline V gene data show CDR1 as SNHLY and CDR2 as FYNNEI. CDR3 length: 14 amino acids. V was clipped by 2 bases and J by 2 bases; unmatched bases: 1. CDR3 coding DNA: TGTGCCAGCAGTGAACGGGACAGGGCCTACGAGCAGTACGTC. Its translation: CASSERDRAYEQYV.

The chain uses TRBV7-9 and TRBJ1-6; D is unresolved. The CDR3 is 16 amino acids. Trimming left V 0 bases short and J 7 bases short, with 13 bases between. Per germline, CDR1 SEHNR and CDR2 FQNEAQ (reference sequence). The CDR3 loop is CASSLAEGKRNSPLHF. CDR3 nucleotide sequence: TGTGCCAGCAGCTTAGCGGAGGGTAAGAGGAATTCACCCCTCCACTTT.